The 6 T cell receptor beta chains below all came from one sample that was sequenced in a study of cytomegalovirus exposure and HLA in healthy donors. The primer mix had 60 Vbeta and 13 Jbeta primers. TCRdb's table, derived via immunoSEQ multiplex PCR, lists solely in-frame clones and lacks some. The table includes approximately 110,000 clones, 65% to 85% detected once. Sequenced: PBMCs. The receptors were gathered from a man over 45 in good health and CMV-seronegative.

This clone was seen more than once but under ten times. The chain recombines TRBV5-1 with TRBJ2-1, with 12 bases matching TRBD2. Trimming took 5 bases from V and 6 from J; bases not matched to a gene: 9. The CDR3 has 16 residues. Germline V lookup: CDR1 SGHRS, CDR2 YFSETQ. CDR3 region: CASRAILAGGTNEQFF. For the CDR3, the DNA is TGCGCCAGCAGGGCGATACTAGCGGGGGGCACCAATGAGCAGTTCTTC. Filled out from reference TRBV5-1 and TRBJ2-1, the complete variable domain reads KAGVTQTPRYLIKTRGQQVTLSCSPISGHRSVSWYQQTPGQGLQFLFEYFSETQRNKGNFPGRFSGRQFSNSRSEMNVSTLELGDSALYLCASRAILAGGTNEQFFGPGTRLTVL.

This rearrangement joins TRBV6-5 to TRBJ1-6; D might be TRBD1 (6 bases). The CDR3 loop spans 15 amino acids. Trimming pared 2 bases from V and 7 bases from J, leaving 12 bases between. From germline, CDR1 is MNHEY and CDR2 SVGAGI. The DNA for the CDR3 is TGTGCCAGCAGTTACAGCGGACAGCCGAATTCACCCCTCCACTTT. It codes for CASSYSGQPNSPLHF.

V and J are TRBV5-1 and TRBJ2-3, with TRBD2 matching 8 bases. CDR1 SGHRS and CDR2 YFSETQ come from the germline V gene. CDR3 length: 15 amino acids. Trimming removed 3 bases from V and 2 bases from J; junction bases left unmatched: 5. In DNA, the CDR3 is TGCGCCAGCAGCTCCTTAGCGGGGAACACAGATACGCAGTATTTT. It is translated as CASSSLAGNTDTQYF.

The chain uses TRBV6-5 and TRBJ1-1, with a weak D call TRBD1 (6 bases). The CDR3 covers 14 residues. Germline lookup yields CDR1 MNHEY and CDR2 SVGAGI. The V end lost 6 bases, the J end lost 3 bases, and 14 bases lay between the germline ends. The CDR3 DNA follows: TGTGCCAGCAGAAAACAGGGACGAGACACTGAAGCTTTCTTT. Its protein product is CASRKQGRDTEAFF.

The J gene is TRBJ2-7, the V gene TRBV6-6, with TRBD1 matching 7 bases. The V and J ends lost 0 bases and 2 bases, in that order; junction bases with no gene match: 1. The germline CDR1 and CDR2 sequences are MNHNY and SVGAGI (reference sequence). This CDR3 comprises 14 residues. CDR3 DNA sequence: TGTGCCAGCAGTTACTCGACAGGGCCCTACGAGCAGTACTTC. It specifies CASSYSTGPYEQYF.

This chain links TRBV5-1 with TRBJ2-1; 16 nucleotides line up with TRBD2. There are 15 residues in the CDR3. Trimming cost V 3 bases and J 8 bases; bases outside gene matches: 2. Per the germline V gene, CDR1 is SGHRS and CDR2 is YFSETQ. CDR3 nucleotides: TGCGCCAGCAGCTCGGGACTAGCGGGGGGGCATGAGCAGTTCTTC. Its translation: CASSSGLAGGHEQFF.